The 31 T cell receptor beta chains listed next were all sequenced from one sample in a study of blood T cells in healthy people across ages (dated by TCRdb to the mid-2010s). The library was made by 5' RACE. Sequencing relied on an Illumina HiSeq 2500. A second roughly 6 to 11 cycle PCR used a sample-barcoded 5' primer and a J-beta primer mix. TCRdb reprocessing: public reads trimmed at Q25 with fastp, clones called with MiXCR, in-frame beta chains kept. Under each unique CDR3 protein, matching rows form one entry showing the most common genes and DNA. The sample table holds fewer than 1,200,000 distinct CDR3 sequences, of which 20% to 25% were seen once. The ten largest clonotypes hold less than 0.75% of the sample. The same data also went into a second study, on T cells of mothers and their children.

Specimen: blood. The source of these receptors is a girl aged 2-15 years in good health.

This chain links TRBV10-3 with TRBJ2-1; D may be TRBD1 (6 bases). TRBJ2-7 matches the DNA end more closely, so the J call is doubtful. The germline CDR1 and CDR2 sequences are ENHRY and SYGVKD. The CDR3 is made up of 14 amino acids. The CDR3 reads CAISVGTPSYEQYF. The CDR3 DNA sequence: TGTGCCATCAGTGTAGGGACACCTTCCTACGAGCAGTACTTC.

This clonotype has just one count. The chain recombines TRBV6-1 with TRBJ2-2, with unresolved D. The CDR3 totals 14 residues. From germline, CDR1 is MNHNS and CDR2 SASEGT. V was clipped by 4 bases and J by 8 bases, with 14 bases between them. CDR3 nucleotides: TGTGCCAGCAGTGTGGTGGCGGCGGCGGGGGAGCTGTTTTTT. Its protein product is CASSVVAAAGELFF.

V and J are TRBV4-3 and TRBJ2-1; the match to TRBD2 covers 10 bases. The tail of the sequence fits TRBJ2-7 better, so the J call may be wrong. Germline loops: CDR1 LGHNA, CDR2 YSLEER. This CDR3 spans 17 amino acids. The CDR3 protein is CASSQAAEGLASYEQYF. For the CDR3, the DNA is TGCGCCAGCAGCCAAGCTGCAGAGGGACTAGCGAGCTACGAGCAGTACTTC.

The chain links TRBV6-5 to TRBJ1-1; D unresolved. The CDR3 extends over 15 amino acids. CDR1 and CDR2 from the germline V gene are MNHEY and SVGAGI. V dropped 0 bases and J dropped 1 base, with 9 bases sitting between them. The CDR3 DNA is TGTGCCAGCAGTTACTCGTCCGCGGGGAACACTGAAGCTTTCTTT. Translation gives CASSYSSAGNTEAFF.

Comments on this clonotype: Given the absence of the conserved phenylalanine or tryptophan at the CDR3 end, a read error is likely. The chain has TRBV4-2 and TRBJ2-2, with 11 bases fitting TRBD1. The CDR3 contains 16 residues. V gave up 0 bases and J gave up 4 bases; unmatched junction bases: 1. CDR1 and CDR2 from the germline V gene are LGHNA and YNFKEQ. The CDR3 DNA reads TGTGCCAGCAGCCAAGATGGGACAGGGGGCACCGGGGAGCTGTTTTCT. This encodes CASSQDGTGGTGELFS.

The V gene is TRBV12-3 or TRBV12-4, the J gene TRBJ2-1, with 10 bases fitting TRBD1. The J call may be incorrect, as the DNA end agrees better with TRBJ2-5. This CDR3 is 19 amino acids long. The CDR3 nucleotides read TGTGCCAGCAGTTTAGCAGCTGCTTTTGGGACAGGGGTTTTGGAGACCCAGTACTTC. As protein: CASSLAAAFGTGVLETQYF.

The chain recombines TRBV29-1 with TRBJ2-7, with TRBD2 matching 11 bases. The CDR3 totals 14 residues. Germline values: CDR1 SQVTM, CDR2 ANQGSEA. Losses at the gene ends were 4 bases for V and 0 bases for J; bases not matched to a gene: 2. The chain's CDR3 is CSVVLAGASYEQYF. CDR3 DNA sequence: TGCAGCGTTGTACTAGCGGGGGCCTCCTACGAGCAGTACTTC.

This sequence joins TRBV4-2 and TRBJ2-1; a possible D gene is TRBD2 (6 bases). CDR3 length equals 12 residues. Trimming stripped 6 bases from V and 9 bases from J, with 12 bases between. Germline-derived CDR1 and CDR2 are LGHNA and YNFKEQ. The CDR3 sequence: CASRGPGAEQFF. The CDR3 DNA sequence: TGTGCCAGCAGAGGGCCGGGAGCTGAGCAGTTCTTC.

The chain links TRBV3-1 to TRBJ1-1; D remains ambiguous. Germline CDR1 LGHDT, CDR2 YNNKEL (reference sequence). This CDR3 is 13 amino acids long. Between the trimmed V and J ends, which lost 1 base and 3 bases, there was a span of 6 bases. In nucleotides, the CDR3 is TGTGCCAGCAGCCAAGGGAAGTACACTGAAGCTTTCTTT. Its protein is CASSQGKYTEAFF.

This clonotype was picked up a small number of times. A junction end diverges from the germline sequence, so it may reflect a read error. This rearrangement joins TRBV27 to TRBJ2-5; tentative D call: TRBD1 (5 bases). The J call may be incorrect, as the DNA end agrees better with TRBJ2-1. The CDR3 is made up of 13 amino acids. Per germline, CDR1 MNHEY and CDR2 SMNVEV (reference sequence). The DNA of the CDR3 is TGTGCCAACAGTCCAGCAGGGATCAATGAGCAGTTCTTC. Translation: CANSPAGINEQFF.

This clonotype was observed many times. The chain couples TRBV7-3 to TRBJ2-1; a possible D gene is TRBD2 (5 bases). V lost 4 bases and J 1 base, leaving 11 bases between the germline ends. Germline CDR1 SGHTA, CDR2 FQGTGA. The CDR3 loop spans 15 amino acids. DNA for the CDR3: TGTGCCAGCAGCTCTCTAGCCGGATCCTACAATGAGCAGTTCTTC. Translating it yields CASSSLAGSYNEQFF.

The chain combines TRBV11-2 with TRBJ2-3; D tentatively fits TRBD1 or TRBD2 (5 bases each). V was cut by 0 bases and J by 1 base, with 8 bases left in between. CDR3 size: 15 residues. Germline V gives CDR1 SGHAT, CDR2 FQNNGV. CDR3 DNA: TGTGCCAGCAGCTTAGACGGGGACGGCACAGATACGCAGTATTTT. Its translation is CASSLDGDGTDTQYF.

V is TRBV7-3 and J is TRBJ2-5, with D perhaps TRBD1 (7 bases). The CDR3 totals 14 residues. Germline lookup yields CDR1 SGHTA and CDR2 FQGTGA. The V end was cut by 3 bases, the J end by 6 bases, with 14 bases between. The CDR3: CASSFGGGEKTQYF. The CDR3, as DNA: TGTGCCAGCAGCTTCGGAGGGGGCGAAAAGACCCAGTACTTC.

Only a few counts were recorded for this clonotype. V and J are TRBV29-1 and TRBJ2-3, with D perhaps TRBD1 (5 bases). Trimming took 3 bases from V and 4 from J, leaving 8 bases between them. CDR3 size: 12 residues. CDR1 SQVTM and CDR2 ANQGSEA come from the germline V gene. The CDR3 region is CSVEQGSDTQYF. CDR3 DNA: TGCAGCGTTGAGCAGGGTTCAGATACGCAGTATTTT.

The CDR3 DNA sequence: TGTGCCAGCAGCCAAGAGCTCGCGGGAGCCCTCAATGAGCAGTTCTTC. This translates into CASSQELAGALNEQFF. The V call is TRBV3-1, the J call TRBJ2-1; 7 bases align to TRBD2. CDR1 and CDR2 from the germline V gene are LGHDT and YNNKEL (reference sequence). There are 16 residues in the CDR3. The J segment lost 6 bases and the V segment lost 0 bases, leaving 8 bases of the junction unmatched.

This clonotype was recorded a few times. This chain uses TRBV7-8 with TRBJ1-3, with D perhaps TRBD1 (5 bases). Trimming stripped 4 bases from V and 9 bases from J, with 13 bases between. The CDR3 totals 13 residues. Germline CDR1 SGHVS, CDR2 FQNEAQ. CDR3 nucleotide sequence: TGTGCCAGCAGCTCTCATCGTGGGGGCACCATATATTTT. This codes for CASSSHRGGTIYF.

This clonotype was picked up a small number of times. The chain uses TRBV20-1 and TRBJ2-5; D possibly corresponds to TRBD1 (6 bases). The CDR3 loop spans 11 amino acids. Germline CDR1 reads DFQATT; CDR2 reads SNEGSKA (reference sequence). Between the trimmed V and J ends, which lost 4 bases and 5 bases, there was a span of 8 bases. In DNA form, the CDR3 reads TGCAGTGCTAAAGACAGGGAGACCCAGTACTTC. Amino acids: CSAKDRETQYF.

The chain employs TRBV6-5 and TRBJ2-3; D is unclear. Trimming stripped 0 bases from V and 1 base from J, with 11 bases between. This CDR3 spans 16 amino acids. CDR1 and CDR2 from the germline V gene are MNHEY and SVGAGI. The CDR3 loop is CASSYSPGTRTDTQYF. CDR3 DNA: TGTGCCAGCAGTTACTCGCCAGGTACCCGCACAGATACGCAGTATTTT.

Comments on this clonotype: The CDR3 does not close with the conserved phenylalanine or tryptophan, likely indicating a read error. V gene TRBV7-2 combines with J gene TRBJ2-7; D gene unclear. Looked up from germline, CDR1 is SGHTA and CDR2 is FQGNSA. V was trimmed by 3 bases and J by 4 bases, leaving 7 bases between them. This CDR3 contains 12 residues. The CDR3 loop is CASSFTSYEQYC. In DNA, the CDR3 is TGTGCCAGCAGCTTTACAAGTTACGAGCAGTACTGC.

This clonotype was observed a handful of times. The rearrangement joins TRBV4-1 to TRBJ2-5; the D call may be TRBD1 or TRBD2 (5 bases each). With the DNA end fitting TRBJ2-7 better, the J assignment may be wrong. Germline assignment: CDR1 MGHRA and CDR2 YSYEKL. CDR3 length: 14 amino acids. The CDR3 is CASSPGPFPYEQYF. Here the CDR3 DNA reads TGCGCCAGCAGCCCGGGACCCTTTCCCTACGAGCAGTACTTC.

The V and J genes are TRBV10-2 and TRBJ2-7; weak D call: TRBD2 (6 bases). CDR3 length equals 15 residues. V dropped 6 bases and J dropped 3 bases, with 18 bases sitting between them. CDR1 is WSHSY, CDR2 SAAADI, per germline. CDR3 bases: TGCGCCAGCAGGGGCCCTGTGCTCGGGAGCTACGAGCAGTACTTC. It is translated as CASRGPVLGSYEQYF.

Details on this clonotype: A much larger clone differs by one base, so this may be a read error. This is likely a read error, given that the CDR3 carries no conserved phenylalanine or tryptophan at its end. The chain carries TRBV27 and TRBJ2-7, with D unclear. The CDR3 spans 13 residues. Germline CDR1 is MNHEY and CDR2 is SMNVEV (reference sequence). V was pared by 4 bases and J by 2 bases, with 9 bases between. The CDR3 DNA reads TGTGCCAGCAGTTCGCCTTCTACCTACGAGCAGTACCTC. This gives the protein CASSSPSTYEQYL.

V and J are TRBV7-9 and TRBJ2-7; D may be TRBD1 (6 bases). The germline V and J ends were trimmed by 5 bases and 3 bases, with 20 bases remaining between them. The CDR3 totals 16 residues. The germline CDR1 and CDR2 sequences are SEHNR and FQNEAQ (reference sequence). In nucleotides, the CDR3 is TGTGCCAGCAGCACCGGACAGAACGTCGCAAGCTACGAGCAGTACTTC. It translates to CASSTGQNVASYEQYF. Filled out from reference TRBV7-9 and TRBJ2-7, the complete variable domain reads DTGVSQNPRHKITKRGQNVTFRCDPISEHNRLYWYRQTLGQGPEFLTYFQNEAQLEKSRLLSDRFSAERPKGSFSTLEIQRTEQGDSAMYLCASSTGQNVASYEQYFGPGTRLTVT.

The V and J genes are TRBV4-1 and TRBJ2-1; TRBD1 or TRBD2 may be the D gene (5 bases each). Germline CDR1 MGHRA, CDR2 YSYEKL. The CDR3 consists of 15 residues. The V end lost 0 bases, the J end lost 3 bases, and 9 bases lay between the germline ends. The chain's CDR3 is CASSQDGTFYNEQFF. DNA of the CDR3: TGCGCCAGCAGCCAAGATGGGACCTTCTACAATGAGCAGTTCTTC.

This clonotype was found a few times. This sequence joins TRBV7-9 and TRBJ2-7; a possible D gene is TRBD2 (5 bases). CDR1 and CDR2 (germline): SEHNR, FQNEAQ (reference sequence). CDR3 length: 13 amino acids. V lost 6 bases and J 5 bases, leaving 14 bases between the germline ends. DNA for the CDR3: TGTGCCAGCAGTCCCCCGGGAAGCAACGAGCAGTACTTC. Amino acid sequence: CASSPPGSNEQYF.

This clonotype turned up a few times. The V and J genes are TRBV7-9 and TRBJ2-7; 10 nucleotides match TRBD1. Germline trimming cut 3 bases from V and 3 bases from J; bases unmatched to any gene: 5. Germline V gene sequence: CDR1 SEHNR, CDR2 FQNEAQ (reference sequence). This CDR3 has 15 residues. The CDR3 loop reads CASSFPGTGVYEQYF. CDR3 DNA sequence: TGTGCCAGCAGCTTTCCCGGGACAGGGGTCTACGAGCAGTACTTC.

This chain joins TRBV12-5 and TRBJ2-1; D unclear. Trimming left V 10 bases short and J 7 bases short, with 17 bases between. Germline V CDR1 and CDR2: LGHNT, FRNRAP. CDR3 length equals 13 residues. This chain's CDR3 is CATEPETTNEQFF. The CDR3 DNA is TGTGCTACTGAGCCTGAGACGACGAATGAGCAGTTCTTC.

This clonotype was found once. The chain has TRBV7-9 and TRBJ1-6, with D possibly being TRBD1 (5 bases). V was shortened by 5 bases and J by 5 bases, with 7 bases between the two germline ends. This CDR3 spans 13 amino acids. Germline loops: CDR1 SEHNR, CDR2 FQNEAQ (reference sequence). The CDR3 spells CASSRDDNSPLHF. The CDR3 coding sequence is TGTGCCAGCAGCCGGGACGATAATTCACCCCTCCACTTT.

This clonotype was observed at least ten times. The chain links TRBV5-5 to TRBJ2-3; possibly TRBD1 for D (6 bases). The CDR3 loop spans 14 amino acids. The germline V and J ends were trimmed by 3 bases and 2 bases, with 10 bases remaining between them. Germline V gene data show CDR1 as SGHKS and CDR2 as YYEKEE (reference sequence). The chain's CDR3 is CASSSGTFTDTQYF. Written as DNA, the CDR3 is TGTGCCAGCAGCTCCGGGACATTCACAGATACGCAGTATTTT. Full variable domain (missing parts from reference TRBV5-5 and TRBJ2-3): DAGVTQSPTHLIKTRGQQVTLRCSPISGHKSVSWYQQVLGQGPQFIFQYYEKEERGRGNFPDRFSARQFPNYSSELNVNALLLGDSALYLCASSSGTFTDTQYFGPGTRLTVL.

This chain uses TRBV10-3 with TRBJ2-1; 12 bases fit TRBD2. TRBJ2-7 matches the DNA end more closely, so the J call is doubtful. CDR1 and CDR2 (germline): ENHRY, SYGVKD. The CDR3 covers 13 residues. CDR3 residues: CAIKTSGSQEQYF. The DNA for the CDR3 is TGTGCCATCAAGACTAGCGGGAGTCAAGAGCAGTACTTC.

As DNA, the CDR3 is TGTGCCAGCAGTCCAACGATAGGGAATGTCACTGAAGCTTTCTTT. Its translation is CASSPTIGNVTEAFF. The V call is TRBV14, the J call TRBJ1-1; D is unresolved. Trimming left V 6 bases short and J 4 bases short, with 18 bases between. Germline V gives CDR1 SGHDN, CDR2 FVKESK. The CDR3 is made up of 15 amino acids.